There are a few counts of the clone carrying this TCR beta chain. Its specificity is unknown. A single record per CDR3 protein comes from TCRdb applying MiXCR to the RT-PCR reads. The repertoire holds roughly 500,000 distinct CDR3 sequences, with 16% as singletons. This CDR3 is built from 13 residues. Trimming removed 6 bases at V and 4 bases at J, with 12 bases between. This sample stems from a study of response to subunit inactivated influenza vaccine. Study results and caveats: After each seasonal influenza vaccination, few new T cells are recruited, the authors suggested.

The receptor was derived from a man between 50 and 69 years old who received an inactivated influenza vaccine. Sequences were derived from CD4+ T cells sorted from PBMCs, sampled around 25 months after vaccination. This chain joins TRBV12-3 or TRBV12-4 and TRBJ1-1; tentative D call: TRBD1 (6 bases). The CDR3 loop is CASRSGVSTEAFF. The CDR3 DNA sequence: TGTGCCAGCAGATCAGGGGTGTCCACTGAAGCTTTCTTT.